The next 3 T cell receptor beta chains were all read from a single sample in a study of cytomegalovirus exposure and HLA in healthy donors. Primers for the PCR totalled 60 Vbeta and 13 Jbeta. Here immunoSEQ multiplex PCR was the method, and the copy in TCRdb shows in-frame clones only, minus some. The data contain approximately 150,000 clones, around 76% of them singletons. Sequencing was performed on PBMCs. Receptor source: a man between 60 and 70 years old in good health and CMV-seronegative.

In this sample, this clone turned up a few times. The chain uses TRBV6-1 and TRBJ1-2, with a possible D match to TRBD1 (6 bases). The V and J ends lost 3 bases and 7 bases respectively, with 12 bases between them. Germline V gene lookup returns CDR1 MNHNS and CDR2 SASEGT. This CDR3 has 13 residues. DNA for the CDR3: TGTGCCAGCAGTGACCGGGGGGCTGGTGGCTACACCTTC. Translation gives CASSDRGAGGYTF.

The chain employs TRBV2 and TRBJ2-2; D might be TRBD2 (6 bases). The length of the CDR3 is 15 residues. The V end was cut by 4 bases, the J end by 2 bases, with 11 bases between. Germline V gives CDR1 SNHLY, CDR2 FYNNEI. The DNA of the CDR3 is TGTGCCAGCAGTGCCGTAGCGGCCAACACCGGGGAGCTGTTTTTT. Protein sequence: CASSAVAANTGELFF. Full variable domain (remainder filled in from reference TRBV2 and TRBJ2-2): EPEVTQTPSHQVTQMGQEVILRCVPISNHLYFYWYRQILGQKVEFLVSFYNNEISEKSEIFDDQFSVERPDGSNFTLKIRSTKLEDSAMYFCASSAVAANTGELFFGEGSRLTVL.

This chain links TRBV11-2 with TRBJ2-7; 8 nucleotides match TRBD1. CDR1 and CDR2 from the germline V gene are SGHAT and FQNNGV. This CDR3 has 14 residues. The trim removed 1 base at V and 4 bases at J, leaving 3 bases unmatched. This CDR3 is CASSLGTGRYEQYF. The CDR3, as DNA: TGTGCCAGCAGCTTAGGGACAGGGAGGTACGAGCAGTACTTC.